Below are 11 T cell receptor beta chains sequenced from a single sample in a study of blood T cell repertoires in COVID-19. Only in-frame clones appear in the TCRdb table, and some are missing; sequencing was by immunoSEQ multiplex PCR. This repertoire shows about 38,000 clones, less than 80% found once; its top ten account for approximately 10%. Sequences were obtained from peripheral blood. The source is a man aged 70-80 years with COVID-19, enrolled during active disease.

V and J are TRBV28 and TRBJ1-2, with D perhaps matching TRBD1 (6 bases). Trimming shortened V by 3 bases and J by 4 bases, and 12 bases separated the two germline ends. The CDR3 length is 14 residues. Germline V gene sequence: CDR1 MDHEN, CDR2 SYDVKM. The CDR3 here is CASSFGGPSYGYTF. CDR3 in DNA: TGTGCCAGCAGTTTCGGGGGGCCCTCCTATGGCTACACCTTC.

V usage is TRBV28 and J usage is TRBJ2-1, with D tentatively TRBD1 (7 bases). The CDR3 runs to 15 residues. The germline V and J ends were trimmed by 6 bases and 4 bases, with 16 bases remaining between them. CDR1 is MDHEN, CDR2 SYDVKM, per germline. CDR3: CASSRGAAIYNEQFF. Written as DNA, the CDR3 is TGTGCCAGCAGCAGGGGGGCGGCCATATACAATGAGCAGTTCTTC.

The chain links TRBV19 to TRBJ2-5; 7 nucleotides align to TRBD2. The germline gives CDR1 LNHDA, CDR2 SQIVND (reference sequence). V was pared by 4 bases and J by 5 bases, with 7 bases of the junction left unmatched. The length of the CDR3 is 14 residues. CDR3 residues: CASSTSGIWETQYF. The CDR3 nucleotides are TGTGCCAGTAGTACCAGCGGGATCTGGGAGACCCAGTACTTC.

The chain has TRBV15 and TRBJ2-7; 10 bases fit TRBD2. The junction had 5 bases not matched to a gene; V was cut back by 1 base and J by 2 bases. The CDR3 contains 16 residues. Germline assignment: CDR1 LNHNV and CDR2 YYDKDF (reference sequence). For the CDR3, the DNA is TGTGCCACCAGCAGAGTAGTAGCGGGGGGCGCCTACGAGCAGTACTTC. Translation: CATSRVVAGGAYEQYF.

This clone is medium-sized within its sample. This chain connects TRBV13 to TRBJ2-7; maybe TRBD2 (6 bases). V shed 6 bases and J shed 6 bases, with 24 bases lying between them. Per germline, CDR1 PRHDT and CDR2 FYEKMQ (reference sequence). This CDR3 region has 16 residues. The CDR3 loop reads CASRQASGLLGGEQYF. CDR3 sequence (DNA): TGTGCCAGCAGACAGGCGTCGGGCCTCCTCGGGGGCGAGCAGTACTTC.

The genes are TRBV15 and TRBJ1-2, with D unresolved. Germline CDR1 LNHNV, CDR2 YYDKDF (reference sequence). This CDR3 contains 15 residues. Trimming cost V 0 bases and J 2 bases, with 10 bases left between them. In DNA form, the CDR3 reads TGTGCCACCAGCAGAGATTTTGCGGGGAACTATGGCTACACCTTC. Residues: CATSRDFAGNYGYTF.

The chain combines TRBV20-1 with TRBJ1-2; unclear D gene. In germline, CDR1 is DFQATT, CDR2 SNEGSKA (reference sequence). The V end lost 5 bases, the J end lost 3 bases, and 7 bases lay between the germline ends. There are 11 residues in the CDR3. CDR3 in DNA: TGCAGTGCTGTTACAGACTATGGCTACACCTTC. It specifies CSAVTDYGYTF.

This clone was recorded a few times. The chain joins TRBV5-1 to TRBJ2-5; 8 bases are shared with TRBD1. This CDR3 has 15 amino acids. The germline V gene encodes CDR1 SGHRS and CDR2 YFSETQ. V was pared by 2 bases and J by 3 bases, with 6 bases of the junction left unmatched. The CDR3, as DNA: TGCGCCAGCAGCTTTTCCGGGACAGGCAAAGAGACCCAGTACTTC. Its protein is CASSFSGTGKETQYF. Drawing the rest from reference TRBV5-1 and TRBJ2-5, the complete variable domain is KAGVTQTPRYLIKTRGQQVTLSCSPISGHRSVSWYQQTPGQGLQFLFEYFSETQRNKGNFPGRFSGRQFSNSRSEMNVSTLELGDSALYLCASSFSGTGKETQYFGPGTRLLVL.

The rearrangement uses TRBV10-3 and TRBJ2-7; TRBD1 matches 7 bases. Per the germline V gene, CDR1 is ENHRY and CDR2 is SYGVKD. The trim removed 8 bases at V and 6 bases at J, leaving 10 bases unmatched. This CDR3 region has 13 residues. The CDR3 reads CAIADREGTEQYF. CDR3 coding DNA: TGTGCCATCGCAGACAGGGAAGGGACCGAGCAGTACTTC.

This clone was seen a single time. V gene TRBV5-1 combines with J gene TRBJ2-5; 9 bases are a match to TRBD1. The CDR3 sequence is 15 residues long. CDR1 is SGHRS and CDR2 is YFSETQ in the germline V gene. The V gene end was trimmed by 4 bases and the J gene end by 2 bases; junction bases not matched to a gene: 6. CDR3 loop: CASSTGTGKQETQYF. In DNA, the CDR3 is TGCGCCAGCAGCACCGGGACAGGGAAACAAGAGACCCAGTACTTC.

The genes are TRBV23-1 and TRBJ1-2; D is perhaps TRBD1 (5 bases). TRBV23-1 is noted as an ORF with a role that remains uncertain. Between the trimmed V and J ends, which lost 10 bases and 2 bases, there was a span of 17 bases. The CDR3 has 14 amino acids. CDR3 sequence: CAIFWRQGNYGYTF. The CDR3 bases are TGCGCCATCTTTTGGCGGCAGGGAAACTATGGCTACACCTTC.